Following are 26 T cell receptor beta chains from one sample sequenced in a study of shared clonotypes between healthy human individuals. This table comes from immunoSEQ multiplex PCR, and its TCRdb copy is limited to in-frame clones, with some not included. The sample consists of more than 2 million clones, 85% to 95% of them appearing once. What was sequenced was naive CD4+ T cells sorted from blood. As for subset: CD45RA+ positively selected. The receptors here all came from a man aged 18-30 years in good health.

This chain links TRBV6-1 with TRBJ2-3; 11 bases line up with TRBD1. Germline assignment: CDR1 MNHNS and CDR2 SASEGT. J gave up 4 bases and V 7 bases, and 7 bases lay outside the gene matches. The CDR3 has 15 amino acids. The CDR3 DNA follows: TGTGCCAGCATCCCGGACAGGGGGCGAGCAGATACGCAGTATTTT. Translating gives CASIPDRGRADTQYF.

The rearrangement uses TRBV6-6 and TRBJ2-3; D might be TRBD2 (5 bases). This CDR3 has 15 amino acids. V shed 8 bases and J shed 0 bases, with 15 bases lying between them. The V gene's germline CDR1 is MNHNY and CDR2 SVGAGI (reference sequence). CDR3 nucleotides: TGTGCCAGCGGTCCAAGCGGCCCTAGCACAGATACGCAGTATTTT. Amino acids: CASGPSGPSTDTQYF.

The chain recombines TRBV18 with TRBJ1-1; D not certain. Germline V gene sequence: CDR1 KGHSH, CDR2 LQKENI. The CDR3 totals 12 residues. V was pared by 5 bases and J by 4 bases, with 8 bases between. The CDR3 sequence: CASSFSGTEAFF. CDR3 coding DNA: TGTGCCAGCTCATTTTCGGGCACTGAAGCTTTCTTT.

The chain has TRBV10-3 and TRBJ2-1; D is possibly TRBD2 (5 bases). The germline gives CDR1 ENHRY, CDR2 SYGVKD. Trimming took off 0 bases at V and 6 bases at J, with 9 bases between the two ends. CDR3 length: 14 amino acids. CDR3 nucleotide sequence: TGTGCCATCAGTGAGTCGATACTAGTCAATGAGCAGTTCTTC. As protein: CAISESILVNEQFF.

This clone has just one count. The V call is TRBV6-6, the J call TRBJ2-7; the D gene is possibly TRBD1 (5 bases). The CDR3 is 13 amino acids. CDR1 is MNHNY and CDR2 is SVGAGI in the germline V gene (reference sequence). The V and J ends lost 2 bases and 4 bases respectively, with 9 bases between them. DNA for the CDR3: TGTGCCAGCAGTTACGGCCCAGGGTACGAGCAGTACTTC. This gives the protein CASSYGPGYEQYF.

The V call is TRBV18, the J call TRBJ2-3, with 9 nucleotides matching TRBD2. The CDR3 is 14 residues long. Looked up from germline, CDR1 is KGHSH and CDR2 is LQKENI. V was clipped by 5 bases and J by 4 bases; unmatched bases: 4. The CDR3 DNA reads TGTGCCAGCTCAAATAGCGGGGGAGCAGATACGCAGTATTTT. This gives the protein CASSNSGGADTQYF.

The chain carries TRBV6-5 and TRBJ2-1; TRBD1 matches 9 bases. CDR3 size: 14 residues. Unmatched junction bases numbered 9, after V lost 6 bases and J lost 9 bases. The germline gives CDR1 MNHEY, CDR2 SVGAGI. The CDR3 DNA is TGTGCCAGCAGAGGGGACAGGGCTTCCGTTGAGCAGTTCTTC. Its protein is CASRGDRASVEQFF.

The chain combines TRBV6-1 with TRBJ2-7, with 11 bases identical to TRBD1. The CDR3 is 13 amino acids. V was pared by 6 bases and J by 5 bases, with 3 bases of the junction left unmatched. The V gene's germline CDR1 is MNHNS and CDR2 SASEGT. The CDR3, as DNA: TGTGCCAGCAGGGGGACAGGGGGTCACGAGCAGTACTTC. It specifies CASRGTGGHEQYF.

The CDR3 DNA sequence: TGTGCCAGCAGCCAAGATGGGCCGGGACAGGGAACTTTCTTT. It encodes CASSQDGPGQGTFF. The genes are TRBV4-2 and TRBJ1-1; TRBD1 matches 9 bases. This CDR3 comprises 14 residues. Germline V gene lookup returns CDR1 LGHNA and CDR2 YNFKEQ. The J segment lost 12 bases and the V segment lost 0 bases, leaving 8 bases of the junction unmatched.

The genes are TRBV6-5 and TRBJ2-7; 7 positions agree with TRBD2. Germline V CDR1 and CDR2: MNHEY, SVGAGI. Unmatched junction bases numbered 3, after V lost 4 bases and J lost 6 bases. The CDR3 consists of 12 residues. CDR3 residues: CASSWEGSEQYF. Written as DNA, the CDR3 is TGTGCCAGCAGTTGGGAGGGCTCCGAGCAGTACTTC.

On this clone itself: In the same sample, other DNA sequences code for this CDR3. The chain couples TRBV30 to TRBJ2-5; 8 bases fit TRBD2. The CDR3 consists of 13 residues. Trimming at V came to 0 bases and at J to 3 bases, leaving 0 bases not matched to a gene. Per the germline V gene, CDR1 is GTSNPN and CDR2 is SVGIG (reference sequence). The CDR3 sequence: CAWSVLAEETQYF. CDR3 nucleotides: TGTGCCTGGAGTGTACTAGCGGAAGAGACCCAGTACTTC.

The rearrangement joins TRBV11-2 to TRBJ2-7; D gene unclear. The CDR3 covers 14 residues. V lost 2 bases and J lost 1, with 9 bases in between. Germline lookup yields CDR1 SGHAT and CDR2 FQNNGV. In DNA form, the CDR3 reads TGTGCCAGCAGCTTAAACATGGGTTCCTACGAGCAGTACTTC. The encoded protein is CASSLNMGSYEQYF.

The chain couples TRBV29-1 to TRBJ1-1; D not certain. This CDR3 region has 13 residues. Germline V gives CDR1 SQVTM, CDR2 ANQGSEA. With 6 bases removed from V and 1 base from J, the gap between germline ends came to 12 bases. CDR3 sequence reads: CSVRHSQNTEAFF. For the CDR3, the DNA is TGCAGCGTGAGACACAGTCAGAACACTGAAGCTTTCTTT.

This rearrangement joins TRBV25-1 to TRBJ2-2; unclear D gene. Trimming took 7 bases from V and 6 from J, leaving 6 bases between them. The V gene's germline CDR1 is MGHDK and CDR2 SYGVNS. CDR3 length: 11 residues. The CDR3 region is CASILSGELFF. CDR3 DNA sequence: TGTGCCAGCATATTATCCGGGGAGCTGTTTTTT.

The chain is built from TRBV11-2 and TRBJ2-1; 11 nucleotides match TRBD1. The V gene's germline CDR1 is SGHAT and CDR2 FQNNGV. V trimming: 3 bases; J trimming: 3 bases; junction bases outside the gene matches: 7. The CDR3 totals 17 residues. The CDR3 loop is CASSLVLGQGDYNEQFF. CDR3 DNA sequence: TGTGCCAGCAGCTTGGTGCTGGGACAGGGGGACTACAATGAGCAGTTCTTC.

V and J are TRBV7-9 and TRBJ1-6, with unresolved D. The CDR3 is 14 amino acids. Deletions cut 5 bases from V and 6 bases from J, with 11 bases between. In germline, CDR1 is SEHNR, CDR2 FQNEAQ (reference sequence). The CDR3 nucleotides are TGTGCCAGCAGCCGAGACGTGTCTAATTCACCCCTCCACTTT. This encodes CASSRDVSNSPLHF. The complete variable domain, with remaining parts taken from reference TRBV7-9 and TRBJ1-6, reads DTGVSQNPRHKITKRGQNVTFRCDPISEHNRLYWYRQTLGQGPEFLTYFQNEAQLEKSRLLSDRFSAERPKGSFSTLEIQRTEQGDSAMYLCASSRDVSNSPLHFGNGTRLTVT.

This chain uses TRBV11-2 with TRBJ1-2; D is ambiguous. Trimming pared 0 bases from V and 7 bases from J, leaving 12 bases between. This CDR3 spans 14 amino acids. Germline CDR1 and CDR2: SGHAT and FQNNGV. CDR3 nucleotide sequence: TGTGCCAGCAGCTTAGATCTATCGTCCGGTGGCTACACCTTC. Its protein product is CASSLDLSSGGYTF.

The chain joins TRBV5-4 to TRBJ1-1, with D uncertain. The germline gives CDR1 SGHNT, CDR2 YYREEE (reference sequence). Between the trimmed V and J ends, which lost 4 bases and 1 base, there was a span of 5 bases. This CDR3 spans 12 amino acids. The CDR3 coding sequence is TGTGCCAGCAGCCTACCGAACACTGAAGCTTTCTTT. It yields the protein CASSLPNTEAFF.

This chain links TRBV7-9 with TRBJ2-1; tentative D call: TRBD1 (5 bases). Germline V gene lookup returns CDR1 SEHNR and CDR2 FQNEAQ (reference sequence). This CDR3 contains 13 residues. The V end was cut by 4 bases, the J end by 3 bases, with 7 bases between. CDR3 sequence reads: CASSSQGYNEQFF. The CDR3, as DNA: TGTGCCAGCAGCTCGCAGGGCTACAATGAGCAGTTCTTC.

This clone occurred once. CDR3 DNA sequence: TGCAGTGCCACAACGGACAGGCAGTTCTTC. Translating gives CSATTDRQFF. The chain employs TRBV20-1 and TRBJ2-1, with D possibly TRBD1 on 6 matching bases. This CDR3 has 10 amino acids. Germline V CDR1 and CDR2: DFQATT, SNEGSKA (reference sequence). The ends were cut back, 6 bases at V and 12 bases at J, with 12 bases in the middle.

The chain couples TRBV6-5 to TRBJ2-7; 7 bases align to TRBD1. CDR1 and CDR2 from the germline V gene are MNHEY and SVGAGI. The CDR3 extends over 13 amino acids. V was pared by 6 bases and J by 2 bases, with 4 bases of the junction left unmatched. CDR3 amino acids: CASSRDRPYEQYF. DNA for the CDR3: TGTGCCAGCAGCCGGGACAGACCCTACGAGCAGTACTTC.

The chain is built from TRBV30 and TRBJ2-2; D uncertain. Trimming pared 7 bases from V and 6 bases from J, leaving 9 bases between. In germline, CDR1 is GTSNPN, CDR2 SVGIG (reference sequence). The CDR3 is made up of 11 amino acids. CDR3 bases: TGTGCCTTCTCAGGAGCCGGGGAGCTGTTTTTT. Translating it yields CAFSGAGELFF.

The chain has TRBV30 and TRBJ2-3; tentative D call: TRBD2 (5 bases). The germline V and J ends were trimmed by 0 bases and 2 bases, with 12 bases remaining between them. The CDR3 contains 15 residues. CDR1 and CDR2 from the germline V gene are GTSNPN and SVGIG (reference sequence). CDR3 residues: CAWSVRRLDTDTQYF. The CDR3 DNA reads TGTGCCTGGAGTGTAAGGAGGCTCGACACAGATACGCAGTATTTT. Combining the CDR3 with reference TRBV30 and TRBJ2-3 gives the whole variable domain SQTIHQWPATLVQPVGSPLSLECTVEGTSNPNLYWYRQAAGRGLQLLFYSVGIGQISSEVPQNLSASRPQDRQFILSSKKLLLSDSGFYLCAWSVRRLDTDTQYFGPGTRLTVL.

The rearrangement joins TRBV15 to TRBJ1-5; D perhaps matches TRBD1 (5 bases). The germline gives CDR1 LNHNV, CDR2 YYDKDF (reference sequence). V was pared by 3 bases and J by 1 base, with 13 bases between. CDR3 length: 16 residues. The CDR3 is CATSREGRGSNQPQHF. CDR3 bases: TGTGCCACCAGCAGGGAGGGTCGGGGGAGCAATCAGCCCCAGCATTTT.

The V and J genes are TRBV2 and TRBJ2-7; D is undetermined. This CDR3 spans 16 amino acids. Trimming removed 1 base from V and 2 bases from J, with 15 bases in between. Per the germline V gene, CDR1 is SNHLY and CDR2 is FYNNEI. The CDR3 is CASSEGSTLGTYEQYF. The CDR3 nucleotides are TGTGCCAGCAGTGAAGGGAGTACCCTGGGAACCTACGAGCAGTACTTC.

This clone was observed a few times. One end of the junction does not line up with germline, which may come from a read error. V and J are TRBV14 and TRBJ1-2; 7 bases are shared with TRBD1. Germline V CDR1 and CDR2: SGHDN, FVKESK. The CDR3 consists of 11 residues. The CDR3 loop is CASSPGTGAMF. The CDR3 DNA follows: TGTGCCAGCAGTCCGGGCACAGGGGCGATGTTC. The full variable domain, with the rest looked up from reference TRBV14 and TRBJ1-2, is EAGVTQFPSHSVIEKGQTVTLRCDPISGHDNLYWYRRVMGKEIKFLLHFVKESKQDESGMPNNRFLAERTGGTYSTLKVQPAELEDSGVYFCASSPGTGAMFGSGTRLTVV.